A selection of T cell receptor beta chains follows, all from one sample in a study of cytomegalovirus exposure and HLA in healthy donors. This table comes from immunoSEQ multiplex PCR, and its TCRdb copy is limited to in-frame clones, with some not included. The profile covers 140,000 or so clones, with around four fifths appearing a single time and approximately 9.7% taken by the ten largest. Sequencing input: PBMCs. Receptor source: a woman aged 55 to 70 in good health and CMV-seropositive. Each CDR3 is given with its conserved first and last residue. The D gene is left open where the match is weak. Where a row states a size, it is once, few, many or the class of an expanded clone; other rows omit it.

J,D,size,length,V,CDR3,DNA
TRBJ2-1,-,-,8,TRBV2,CAPGSKFF,TGTGCCCCGGGATCCAAGTTCTTC
TRBJ2-7,-,-,14,TRBV7-2,CASSPRGGPYEQYF,TGTGCCAGCAGCCCCCGGGGAGGTCCCTACGAGCAGTACTTC
TRBJ2-3,-,-,11,TRBV30,CAWTVTDTQYF,TGTGCCTGGACCGTTACAGATACGCAGTATTTT
TRBJ1-1,TRBD1,-,14,TRBV6-1,CASKDRGRNTEAFF,TGTGCCAGCAAAGACAGGGGGCGAAACACTGAAGCTTTCTTT
TRBJ2-5,-,-,14,TRBV5-1,CASSGRQEQETQYF,TGCGCCAGCAGCGGGCGACAGGAGCAAGAGACCCAGTACTTC
TRBJ2-7,-,few,15,TRBV7-2,CASSFLELNYGEQYF,TGTGCCAGCAGCTTTTTGGAGTTGAACTACGGGGAGCAGTACTTC
TRBJ2-2,-,-,13,TRBV6-5,CASRNFMTGELFF,TGTGCCAGCAGGAACTTTATGACCGGGGAGCTGTTTTTT
TRBJ2-1,TRBD2,-,15,TRBV15,CATSRRLAVNNEQFF,TGTGCCACCAGCAGAAGGCTAGCGGTAAACAATGAGCAGTTCTTC
TRBJ2-1,-,-,13,TRBV19,CASSIAPFNEQFF,TGTGCCAGTAGTATCGCGCCGTTCAATGAGCAGTTCTTC
TRBJ1-2,-,-,14,TRBV7-2,CASSGQLSNYGYTF,TGTGCCAGCAGCGGACAGCTTTCTAACTATGGCTACACCTTC
TRBJ2-7,-,-,11,TRBV7-9,CASSLRAEQYF,TGTGCCAGCAGCCTCCGAGCCGAGCAGTACTTC
TRBJ1-2,-,-,14,TRBV21-1,CASSKTPGDYGYTF,TGTGCCAGCAGCAAAACCCCGGGAGACTATGGCTACACCTTC
TRBJ2-7,TRBD2,-,15,TRBV14,CASSQSSGSFYEQYF,TGTGCCAGCAGCCAATCTAGCGGGAGTTTCTACGAGCAGTACTTC
TRBJ2-2,-,-,16,TRBV7-3,CASSLRQVSNTGELFF,TGTGCCAGCAGCCTTAGGCAGGTTTCGAACACCGGGGAGCTGTTTTTT
TRBJ1-5,TRBD1,-,14,TRBV27,CASSLGTGEVPQHF,TGTGCCAGCAGTTTAGGGACAGGGGAAGTACCCCAGCATTTT
TRBJ2-1,TRBD2,-,16,TRBV27,CASSQIRTSIGNEQFF,TGTGCCAGCAGCCAAATTCGGACTAGTATAGGCAATGAGCAGTTCTTC
TRBJ1-2,-,-,13,TRBV30,CAWSLSGNYGYTF,TGTGCCTGGAGTCTATCGGGGAACTATGGCTACACCTTC
TRBJ1-1,-,once,11,TRBV30,CASHSLAEAFF,TGTGCCTCGCACTCTTTAGCTGAAGCTTTCTTT
TRBJ2-7,-,-,15,TRBV30,CAWSVLGRSGTEQYF,TGTGCCTGGAGTGTACTCGGGAGAAGTGGTACTGAGCAGTACTTC
TRBJ2-1,-,-,14,TRBV7-3,CASSPHGGGNEQFF,TGTGCCAGCAGCCCCCATGGGGGAGGCAATGAGCAGTTCTTC
TRBJ2-1,TRBD1,-,14,TRBV6-1,CASSGRTGNNEQFF,TGTGCCAGCAGTGGACGGACAGGGAACAATGAGCAGTTCTTC
TRBJ1-5,TRBD1,-,14,TRBV7-2,CASSSGQGHQPQHF,TGTGCCAGCAGCTCGGGACAGGGACATCAGCCCCAGCATTTT
TRBJ1-1,-,-,13,TRBV19,CASSIGQNTEAFF,TGTGCCAGTAGTATAGGGCAGAACACTGAAGCTTTCTTT
TRBJ1-2,TRBD1,-,12,TRBV13,CASSSTGDGYTF,TGTGCCAGCAGCTCAACAGGGGATGGCTACACCTTC
TRBJ1-1,-,once,15,TRBV7-9,CASSQSGRTNTEAFF,TGTGCCAGCAGCCAATCTGGCAGGACAAACACTGAAGCTTTCTTT
TRBJ2-7,TRBD2,-,15,TRBV5-1,CASSRGLAGSYEQYF,TGCGCCAGCAGCCGGGGACTAGCGGGTTCCTACGAGCAGTACTTC
TRBJ2-7,TRBD2,-,17,TRBV7-6,CASSTRGLAGGGYEQYF,TGTGCCAGCAGCACACGGGGACTAGCGGGAGGTGGGTACGAGCAGTACTTC
TRBJ2-7,-,-,11,TRBV30,CALTDTYEQYF,TGTGCCTTGACAGATACCTACGAGCAGTACTTC
TRBJ1-3,TRBD1,-,16,TRBV7-2,CASSRTGTGAGNTIYF,TGTGCCAGCAGCCGAACCGGGACAGGGGCTGGAAACACCATATATTTT
TRBJ1-1,-,-,14,TRBV7-9,CASSLRQVHTEAFF,TGTGCCAGCAGCTTAAGACAGGTCCACACTGAAGCTTTCTTT
TRBJ2-7,TRBD2,-,15,TRBV27,CASSLTSGSSYEQYF,TGTGCCAGCAGTTTAACTAGCGGGAGCTCCTACGAGCAGTACTTC
TRBJ2-5,TRBD1,-,15,TRBV7-7,CASSRDRGIQETQYF,TGTGCTAGCAGCAGGGACAGGGGGATACAAGAGACCCAGTACTTC
TRBJ2-1,TRBD1,-,16,TRBV7-8,CASSPRDRDLYNEQFF,TGTGCCAGCAGCCCCCGAGACAGGGACCTGTACAATGAGCAGTTCTTC
TRBJ1-5,TRBD1,-,16,TRBV7-8,CASSGVGQGASQPQHF,TGTGCCAGCAGCGGAGTAGGACAGGGGGCGAGTCAGCCCCAGCATTTT
TRBJ2-1,TRBD2,-,16,TRBV7-3,CASSVGTSGPERRQFF,TGTGCCAGCAGCGTCGGGACTAGCGGGCCAGAAAGGAGGCAGTTCTTC
TRBJ2-4,-,-,12,TRBV5-1,CASSPQGYIQYF,TGCGCCAGCAGCCCTCAGGGCTACATTCAGTACTTC
TRBJ2-7,-,few,13,TRBV7-8,CASSLARAYEQYF,TGTGCCAGCAGCTTAGCCCGGGCCTACGAGCAGTACTTC
TRBJ2-3,TRBD2,-,15,TRBV7-9,CASSSSGRPTDTQYF,TGTGCCAGCAGCTCCAGCGGGAGGCCCACAGATACGCAGTATTTT
TRBJ2-3,-,-,14,TRBV30,CAWSGGRTTDTQYF,TGTGCCTGGAGTGGAGGGAGGACGACAGATACGCAGTATTTT
TRBJ1-4,TRBD1,few,15,TRBV6-1,CASSESRGRFEKLFF,TGTGCCAGCAGTGAAAGTAGGGGGCGTTTTGAAAAACTGTTTTTT
TRBJ2-7,-,-,13,TRBV7-9,CASSFQQGGVQYF,TGTGCCAGCAGCTTCCAACAGGGGGGGGTGCAGTACTTC